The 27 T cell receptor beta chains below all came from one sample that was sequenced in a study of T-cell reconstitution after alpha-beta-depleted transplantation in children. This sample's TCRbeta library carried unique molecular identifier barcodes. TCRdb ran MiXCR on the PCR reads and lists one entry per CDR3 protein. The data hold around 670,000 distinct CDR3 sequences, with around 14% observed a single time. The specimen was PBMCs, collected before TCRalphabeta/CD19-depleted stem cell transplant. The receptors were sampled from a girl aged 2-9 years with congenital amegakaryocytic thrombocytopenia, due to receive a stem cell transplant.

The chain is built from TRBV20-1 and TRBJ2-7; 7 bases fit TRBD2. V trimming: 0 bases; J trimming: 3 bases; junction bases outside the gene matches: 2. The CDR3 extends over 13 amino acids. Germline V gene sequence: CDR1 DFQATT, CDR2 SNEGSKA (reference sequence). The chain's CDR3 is CSARERTSYEQYF. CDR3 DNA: TGCAGTGCTAGAGAGAGGACTAGCTACGAGCAGTACTTC.

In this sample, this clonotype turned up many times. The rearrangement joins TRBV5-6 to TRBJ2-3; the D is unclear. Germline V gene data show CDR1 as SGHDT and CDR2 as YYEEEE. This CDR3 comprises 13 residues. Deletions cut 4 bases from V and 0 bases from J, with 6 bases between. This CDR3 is CASSEYSTDTQYF. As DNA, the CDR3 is TGTGCCAGCAGCGAGTACAGCACAGATACGCAGTATTTT.

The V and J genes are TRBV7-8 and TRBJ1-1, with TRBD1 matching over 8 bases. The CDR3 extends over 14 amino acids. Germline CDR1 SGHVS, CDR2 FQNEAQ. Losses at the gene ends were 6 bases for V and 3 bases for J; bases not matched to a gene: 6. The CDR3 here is CASRPLDRDTEAFF. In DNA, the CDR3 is TGTGCCAGCAGGCCACTGGACAGGGACACTGAAGCTTTCTTT. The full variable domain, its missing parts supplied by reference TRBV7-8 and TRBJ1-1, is GAGVSQSPRYKVAKRGQDVALRCDPISGHVSLFWYQQALGQGPEFLTYFQNEAQLDKSGLPSDRFFAERPEGSVSTLKIQRTQQEDSAVYLCASRPLDRDTEAFFGQGTRLTVV.

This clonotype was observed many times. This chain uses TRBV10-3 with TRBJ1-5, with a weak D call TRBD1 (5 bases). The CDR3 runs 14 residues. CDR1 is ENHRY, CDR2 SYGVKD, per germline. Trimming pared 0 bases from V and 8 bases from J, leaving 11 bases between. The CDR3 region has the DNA TGTGCCATCAGTGAGTCTGGCAGGGAGAAGCCCCAGCATTTT. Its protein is CAISESGREKPQHF.

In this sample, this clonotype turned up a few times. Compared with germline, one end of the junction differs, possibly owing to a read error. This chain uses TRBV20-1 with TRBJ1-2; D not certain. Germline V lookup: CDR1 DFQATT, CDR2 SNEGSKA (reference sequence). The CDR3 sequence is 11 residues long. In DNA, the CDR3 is TGCAGCGCTAAGGAGGGAGGAGGCTACACCTTC. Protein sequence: CSAKEGGGYTF.

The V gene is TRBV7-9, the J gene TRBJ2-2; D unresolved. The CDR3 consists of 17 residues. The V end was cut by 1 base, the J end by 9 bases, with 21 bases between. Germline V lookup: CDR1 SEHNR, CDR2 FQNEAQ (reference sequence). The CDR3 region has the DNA TGTGCCAGCAGCTTAGTTAATCCTCGGCCAGGCCGGCGGGAGCTGTTTTTT. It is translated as CASSLVNPRPGRRELFF.

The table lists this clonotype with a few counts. The CDR3 region has the DNA TGTGCCAGCAGCTTGGCCACGGGACTACTATCATCGAGGGAGACCCAGTACTTC. Residues: CASSLATGLLSSRETQYF. The genes are TRBV5-4 and TRBJ2-5; 7 bases fit TRBD2. This CDR3 spans 18 amino acids. V dropped 0 bases and J dropped 5; count of bases not matched to a gene: 16. Germline V lookup: CDR1 SGHNT, CDR2 YYREEE (reference sequence).

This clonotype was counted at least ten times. CDR3 nucleotides: TGTGCCAGCAGTTTGGGTGGGTCGGCCAAAAACATTCAGTACTTC. Encoded protein: CASSLGGSAKNIQYF. The V gene is TRBV28, the J gene TRBJ2-4; D unclear. The germline CDR1 and CDR2 sequences are MDHEN and SYDVKM. There are 15 residues in the CDR3. The V end lost 3 bases, the J end lost 1 base, and 10 bases lay between the germline ends.

The CDR3 DNA reads TGTGCCAGCTCACCACAGGGGTTGGAGACTGGGGCCAACGTCCTGACTTTC. This encodes CASSPQGLETGANVLTF. This chain joins TRBV18 and TRBJ2-6; maybe TRBD1 (5 bases). This CDR3 has 17 residues. Trimming removed 1 base at V and 2 bases at J, with 12 bases between. Germline V gene sequence: CDR1 KGHSH, CDR2 LQKENI.

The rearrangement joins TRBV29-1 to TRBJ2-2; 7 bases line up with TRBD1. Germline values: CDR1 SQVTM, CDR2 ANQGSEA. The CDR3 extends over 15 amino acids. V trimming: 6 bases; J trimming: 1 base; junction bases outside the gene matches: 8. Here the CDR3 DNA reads TGCAGCGTGCTCGTCGGGGACAGGAACACCGGGGAGCTGTTTTTT. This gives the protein CSVLVGDRNTGELFF.

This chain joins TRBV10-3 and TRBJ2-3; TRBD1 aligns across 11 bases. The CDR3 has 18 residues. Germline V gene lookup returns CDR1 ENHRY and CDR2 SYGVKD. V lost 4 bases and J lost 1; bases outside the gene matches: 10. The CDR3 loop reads CAISGDRGRTGGTDTQYF. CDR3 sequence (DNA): TGTGCCATCAGTGGGGACAGGGGGAGGACCGGGGGCACAGATACGCAGTATTTT.

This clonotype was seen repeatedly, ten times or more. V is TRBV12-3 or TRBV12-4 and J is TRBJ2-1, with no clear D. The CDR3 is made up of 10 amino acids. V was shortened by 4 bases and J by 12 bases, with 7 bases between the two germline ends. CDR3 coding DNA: TGTGCCAGCAGTTATGAGCCGCAGTTCTTC. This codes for CASSYEPQFF.

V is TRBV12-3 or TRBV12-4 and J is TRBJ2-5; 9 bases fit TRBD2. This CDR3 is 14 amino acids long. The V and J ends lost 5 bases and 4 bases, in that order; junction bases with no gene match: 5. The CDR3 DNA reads TGTGCCAGCAGTCTTAGTAGCGGGAGAGAGACCCAGTACTTC. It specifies CASSLSSGRETQYF.

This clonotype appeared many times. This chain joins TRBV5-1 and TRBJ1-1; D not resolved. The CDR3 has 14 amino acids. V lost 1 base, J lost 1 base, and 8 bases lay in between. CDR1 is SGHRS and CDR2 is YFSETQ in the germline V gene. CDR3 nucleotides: TGCGCCAGCAGCTTGAGACAACAGAACACTGAAGCTTTCTTT. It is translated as CASSLRQQNTEAFF.

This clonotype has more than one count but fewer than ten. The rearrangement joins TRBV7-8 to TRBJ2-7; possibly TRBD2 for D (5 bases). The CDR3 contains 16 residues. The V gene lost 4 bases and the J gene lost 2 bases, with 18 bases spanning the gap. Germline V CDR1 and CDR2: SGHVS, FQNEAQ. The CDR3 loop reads CASSSFYGGPTYEQYF. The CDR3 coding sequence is TGTGCCAGCAGCTCGTTCTACGGAGGACCGACCTACGAGCAGTACTTC.

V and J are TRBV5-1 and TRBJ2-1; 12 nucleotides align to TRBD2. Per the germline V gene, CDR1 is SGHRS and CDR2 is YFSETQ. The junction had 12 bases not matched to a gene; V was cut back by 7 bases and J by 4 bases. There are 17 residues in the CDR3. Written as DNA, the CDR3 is TGCGCCAGCGCTCCCCTCTTGGGACTAGCGGGTTACAATGAGCAGTTCTTC. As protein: CASAPLLGLAGYNEQFF.

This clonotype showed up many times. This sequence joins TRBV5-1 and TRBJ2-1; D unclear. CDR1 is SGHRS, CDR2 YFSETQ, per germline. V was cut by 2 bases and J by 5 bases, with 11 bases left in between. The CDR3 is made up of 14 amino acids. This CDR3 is CASSLVFGNNEQFF. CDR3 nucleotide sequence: TGCGCCAGCAGCTTAGTTTTCGGAAACAATGAGCAGTTCTTC. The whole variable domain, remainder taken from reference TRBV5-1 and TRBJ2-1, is KAGVTQTPRYLIKTRGQQVTLSCSPISGHRSVSWYQQTPGQGLQFLFEYFSETQRNKGNFPGRFSGRQFSNSRSEMNVSTLELGDSALYLCASSLVFGNNEQFFGPGTRLTVL.

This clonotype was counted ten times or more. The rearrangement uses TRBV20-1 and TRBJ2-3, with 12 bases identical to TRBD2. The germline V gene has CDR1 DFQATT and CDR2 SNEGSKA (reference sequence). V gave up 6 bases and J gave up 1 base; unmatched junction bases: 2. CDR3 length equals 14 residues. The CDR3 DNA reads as TGCAGTGCCCGGACTAGCGGGGGCACAGATACGCAGTATTTT. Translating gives CSARTSGGTDTQYF.

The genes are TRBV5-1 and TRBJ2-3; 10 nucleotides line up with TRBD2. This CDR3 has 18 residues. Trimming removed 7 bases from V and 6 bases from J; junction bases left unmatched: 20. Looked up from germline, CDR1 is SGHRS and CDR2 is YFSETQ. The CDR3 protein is CASGPFVLAGAGSDTQYF. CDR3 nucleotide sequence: TGCGCCAGCGGACCCTTTGTTCTAGCGGGGGCTGGGAGCGATACGCAGTATTTT. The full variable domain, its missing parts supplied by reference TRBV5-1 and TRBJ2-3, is KAGVTQTPRYLIKTRGQQVTLSCSPISGHRSVSWYQQTPGQGLQFLFEYFSETQRNKGNFPGRFSGRQFSNSRSEMNVSTLELGDSALYLCASGPFVLAGAGSDTQYFGPGTRLTVL.

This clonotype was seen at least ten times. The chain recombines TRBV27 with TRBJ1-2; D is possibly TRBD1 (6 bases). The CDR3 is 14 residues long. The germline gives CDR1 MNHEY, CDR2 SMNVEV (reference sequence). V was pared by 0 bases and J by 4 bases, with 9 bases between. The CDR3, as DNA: TGTGCCAGCAGTTTATCAGACAGGTCCTATGGCTACACCTTC. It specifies CASSLSDRSYGYTF.

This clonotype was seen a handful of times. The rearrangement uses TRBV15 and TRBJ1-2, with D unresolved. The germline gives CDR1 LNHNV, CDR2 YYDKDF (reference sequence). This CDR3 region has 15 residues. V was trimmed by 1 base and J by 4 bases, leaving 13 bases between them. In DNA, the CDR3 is TGTGCCACCAGCAGAGGAGGTAGTGGTGGCTATGGCTACACCTTC. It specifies CATSRGGSGGYGYTF.

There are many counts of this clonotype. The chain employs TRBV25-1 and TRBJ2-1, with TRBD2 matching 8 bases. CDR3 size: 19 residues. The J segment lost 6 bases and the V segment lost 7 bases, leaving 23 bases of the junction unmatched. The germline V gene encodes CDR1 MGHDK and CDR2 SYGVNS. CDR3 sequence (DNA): TGTGCCAGCACCACTCACGTGGACGAAGTCGGGAGGGCTGTCAATGAGCAGTTCTTC. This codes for CASTTHVDEVGRAVNEQFF.

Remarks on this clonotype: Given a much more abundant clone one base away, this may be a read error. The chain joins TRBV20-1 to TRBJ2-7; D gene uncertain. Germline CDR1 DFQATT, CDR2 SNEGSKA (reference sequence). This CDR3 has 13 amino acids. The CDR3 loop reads CSARDPAVGEQHF. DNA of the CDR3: TGCAGTGCTAGAGATCCGGCAGTCGGCGAGCAGCACTTC.

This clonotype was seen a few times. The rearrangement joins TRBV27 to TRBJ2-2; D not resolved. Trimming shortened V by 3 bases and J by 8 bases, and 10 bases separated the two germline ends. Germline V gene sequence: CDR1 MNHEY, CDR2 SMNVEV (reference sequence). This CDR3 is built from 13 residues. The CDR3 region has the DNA TGTGCCAGCAGTTTCCCCGTCGGGGGGGAGCTGTTTTTT. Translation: CASSFPVGGELFF.

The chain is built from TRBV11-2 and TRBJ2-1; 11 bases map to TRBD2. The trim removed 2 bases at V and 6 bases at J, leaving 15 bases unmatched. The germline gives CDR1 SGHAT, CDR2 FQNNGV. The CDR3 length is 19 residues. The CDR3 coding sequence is TGTGCCAGCAGCTTAAAACTTCATGGCACTAGCGGGAGTGGCAATGAGCAGTTCTTC. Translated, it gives CASSLKLHGTSGSGNEQFF.

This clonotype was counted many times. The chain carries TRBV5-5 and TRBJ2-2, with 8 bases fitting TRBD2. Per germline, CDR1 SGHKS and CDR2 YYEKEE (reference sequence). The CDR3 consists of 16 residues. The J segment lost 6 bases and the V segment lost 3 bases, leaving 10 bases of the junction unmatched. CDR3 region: CASSSKVGLDAGELFF. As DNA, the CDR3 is TGTGCCAGCAGCTCTAAGGTGGGACTAGATGCCGGGGAGCTGTTTTTT.

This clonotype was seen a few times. CDR3 region: CASSQFGFGGAGPKETQYF. The CDR3 coding sequence is TGTGCCAGCAGCCAATTTGGGTTCGGGGGCGCAGGACCAAAAGAGACCCAGTACTTC. V usage is TRBV3-1 and J usage is TRBJ2-5; D assignment may be TRBD1 or TRBD2 (6 bases each). CDR1 is LGHDT and CDR2 is YNNKEL in the germline V gene (reference sequence). Between the trimmed V and J ends, which lost 2 bases and 3 bases, there was a span of 25 bases. CDR3 length: 19 residues.